These 25 T cell receptor beta chains were all obtained from the same sample, sequenced in a study of metastatic and nonmetastatic thyroid tumors. TCRdb ran MiXCR on the PCR reads. The sample consists of roughly 40,000 clones, around 10% of them appearing once. Thyroid surgery had not been preceded by any treatment in any patient. The source material was blood. Source of these receptors: a male donor with papillary thyroid cancer or a benign thyroid nodule (not recorded which). Some clones in this sample may be carry-over from other donors' samples.

The chain uses TRBV12-3 or TRBV12-4 and TRBJ1-2; D is unresolved. V was cut by 1 base and J by 5 bases, with 8 bases left in between. This CDR3 region has 13 residues. CDR3 bases: TGTGCCAGCAGTTTAGACAGCAGATATGGCTACACCTTC. As protein: CASSLDSRYGYTF.

This clone was found many times. CDR3 sequence reads: CASSGRLAYTDTQYF. The CDR3, as DNA: TGTGCCAGTTCCGGGCGACTAGCCTACACAGATACGCAGTATTTT. The chain combines TRBV19 with TRBJ2-3, with 7 bases fitting TRBD2. This CDR3 is 15 amino acids long. Germline V gene sequence: CDR1 LNHDA, CDR2 SQIVND (reference sequence). V lost 8 bases, J lost 2 bases, and 10 bases stayed unmatched.

This clone was seen a handful of times. The chain has TRBV3-1 and TRBJ2-1, with TRBD2 matching over 7 bases. The CDR3 consists of 16 residues. V lost 4 bases, J lost 4 bases, and 10 bases stayed unmatched. From germline, CDR1 is LGHDT and CDR2 YNNKEL (reference sequence). Written as DNA, the CDR3 is TGTGCCAGCAGCCGGCTAGCGGAGAAGGGATACAATGAGCAGTTCTTC. Translating gives CASSRLAEKGYNEQFF.

The chain combines TRBV6-1 with TRBJ2-3; 11 nucleotides match TRBD1. The V segment lost 5 bases and the J segment 3 bases; nucleotides outside the gene matches: 7. The CDR3 is 16 amino acids. From germline, CDR1 is MNHNS and CDR2 SASEGT. The CDR3 loop is CASSLKGTGGTDTQYF. CDR3 nucleotides: TGTGCCAGCAGTCTCAAAGGGACAGGGGGTACAGATACGCAGTATTTT.

This clone has ten or more counts. The rearrangement uses TRBV7-2 and TRBJ1-2; D remains ambiguous. The CDR3 length is 13 residues. V lost 1 base and J lost 6, with 9 bases in between. Germline V gives CDR1 SGHTA, CDR2 FQGNSA. Written as DNA, the CDR3 is TGTGCCAGCAGCTTAGATTGGGCCAATGGCTACACCTTC. Its translation: CASSLDWANGYTF.

This clone appeared many times. The chain links TRBV6-4 to TRBJ2-3; TRBD2 matches 8 bases. From germline, CDR1 is MRHNA and CDR2 SNTAGT. The CDR3 consists of 17 residues. V lost 0 bases to trimming and J lost 1 base; unmatched junction nucleotides: 6. CDR3 amino acids: CASSDSNQLAGTDTQYF. The CDR3 coding sequence is TGTGCCAGCAGTGACTCGAATCAACTAGCGGGCACAGATACGCAGTATTTT.

This clone was seen more than once but under ten times. This clone may be a read error of a much larger clone one base away. The chain couples TRBV20-1 to TRBJ2-1, with D hard to call. Between the trimmed V and J ends, which lost 7 bases and 8 bases, there was a span of 15 bases. Germline loops: CDR1 DFQATT, CDR2 SNEGSKA (reference sequence). CDR3 length: 12 residues. In nucleotides, the CDR3 is TGCAGTGTTAGTAGAGGAAGTGATGAGCAGTTCTTC. The encoded protein is CSVSRGSDEQFF.

The chain carries TRBV6-1 and TRBJ2-6, with D perhaps assigned TRBD1 or TRBD2 (5 bases each). V lost 8 bases and J lost 0, with 23 bases in between. Germline CDR1 reads MNHNS; CDR2 reads SASEGT. The CDR3 has 19 amino acids. The CDR3: CASRRSQGAPDSGANVLTF. The CDR3 nucleotides are TGTGCCAGCCGTCGGAGCCAGGGAGCGCCAGACTCTGGGGCCAACGTCCTGACTTTC.

This clone was seen repeatedly, ten times or more. The chain is built from TRBV28 and TRBJ2-3; the match to TRBD2 covers 10 bases. CDR1 is MDHEN and CDR2 is SYDVKM in the germline V gene. J was trimmed by 1 base and V by 6 bases; bases with no gene match: 10. The CDR3 loop spans 17 amino acids. CDR3 nucleotides: TGTGCCAGCAGCCCCAATAGCGGGAGGCTAGGCACAGATACGCAGTATTTT. Protein: CASSPNSGRLGTDTQYF.

As regards this clone: A much larger clonotype is one base distant, so this may be a read error. J is TRBJ1-3 and V is TRBV30; D gene uncertain. The CDR3 loop spans 12 amino acids. In germline, CDR1 is GTSNPN, CDR2 SVGIG (reference sequence). CDR3 coding DNA: TGTGCCTGGAGTGGTTCTGTAAACACCATATATTTT. This gives the protein CAWSGSVNTIYF.

This clone has ten or more counts. This chain connects TRBV4-1 to TRBJ1-4; a possible D gene is TRBD1 (6 bases). Germline values: CDR1 MGHRA, CDR2 YSYEKL. There are 14 residues in the CDR3. V was clipped by 3 bases and J by 8 bases, with 13 bases between them. The CDR3 sequence: CASSHGQGGEKLFF. The CDR3, as DNA: TGCGCCAGCAGCCACGGTCAAGGGGGAGAAAAACTGTTTTTT.

This clone has only a few counts. The rearrangement joins TRBV6-1 to TRBJ1-6; TRBD1 matches at 11 bases. Germline values: CDR1 MNHNS, CDR2 SASEGT. The ends lost 5 bases at V and 8 bases at J; junction bases unmatched: 2. The CDR3 extends over 14 amino acids. CDR3 amino acids: CASSWDRGDSPLHF. CDR3 nucleotide sequence: TGTGCCAGCAGTTGGGACAGGGGGGATTCACCCCTCCACTTT.

This clone rates as medium-sized. The chain employs TRBV28 and TRBJ2-7; TRBD1 aligns across 9 bases. CDR3 length: 13 amino acids. After removal of 5 bases from V and 3 bases from J, the junction contained 2 bases not matched to a gene. Germline CDR1 reads MDHEN; CDR2 reads SYDVKM. The DNA for the CDR3 is TGTGCCAGCAGTCCGGGACAGGGCTACGAGCAGTACTTC. Translation: CASSPGQGYEQYF.

The chain couples TRBV5-1 to TRBJ2-7, with 11 bases matching TRBD2. J gave up 3 bases and V 5 bases, and 4 bases lay outside the gene matches. Germline-derived CDR1 and CDR2 are SGHRS and YFSETQ. There are 14 residues in the CDR3. The CDR3 DNA sequence: TGCGCCAGCAGTTCCGGACTAGCGGGCTACGAGCAGTACTTC. Its protein product is CASSSGLAGYEQYF. The complete variable domain, with remaining parts taken from reference TRBV5-1 and TRBJ2-7, reads KAGVTQTPRYLIKTRGQQVTLSCSPISGHRSVSWYQQTPGQGLQFLFEYFSETQRNKGNFPGRFSGRQFSNSRSEMNVSTLELGDSALYLCASSSGLAGYEQYFGPGTRLTVT.

This clone was observed at least ten times. This sample also contains other DNA sequences that code for the same CDR3. The chain is built from TRBV24-1 and TRBJ1-2, with no clear D. The CDR3 is made up of 12 amino acids. Trimming took 2 bases from V and 11 from J, leaving 11 bases between them. Germline CDR1 KGHDR, CDR2 SFDVKD. In nucleotides, the CDR3 is TGTGCCACCAGTGATTCCCAGAAGGGTTACACCTTC. This codes for CATSDSQKGYTF.

This clone was observed a few times. The DNA of the CDR3 is TGTGCCAGCAGTGAGAGACAGTGGGGGAACACTGAAGCTTTCTTT. Its protein is CASSERQWGNTEAFF. The J gene is TRBJ1-1, the V gene TRBV2; perhaps TRBD1 as D (5 bases). The CDR3 is 15 amino acids. Deletions cut 3 bases from V and 1 base from J, with 12 bases between. Germline V gene sequence: CDR1 SNHLY, CDR2 FYNNEI.

The chain uses TRBV9 and TRBJ2-3; the match to TRBD2 covers 12 bases. Germline CDR1 reads SGDLS; CDR2 reads YYNGEE. CDR3 size: 16 residues. The junction had 8 bases not matched to a gene; V was cut back by 4 bases and J by 5 bases. The CDR3 reads CASSLRLAGVGDTQYF. CDR3 DNA: TGTGCCAGCAGCCTCCGACTAGCGGGAGTGGGAGATACGCAGTATTTT.

This clone was seen only a few times. The rearrangement uses TRBV12-3 or TRBV12-4 and TRBJ2-1; 12 nucleotides align to TRBD2. The CDR3 consists of 20 residues. Unmatched junction bases numbered 16, after V lost 1 base and J lost 6 bases. In DNA form, the CDR3 reads TGTGCCAGCAGTTTAGGCTGGGGGACACCGACTAGCGGGGGCCTCAATGAGCAGTTCTTC. Translation gives CASSLGWGTPTSGGLNEQFF.

The DNA for the CDR3 is TGTGCCAGCAGGGACATCCGAAGCCTTTCAGCTTTCTTT. Protein: CASRDIRSLSAFF. This rearrangement joins TRBV28 to TRBJ1-1, with D perhaps matching TRBD1 (5 bases). The V and J ends lost 6 bases and 10 bases respectively, with 18 bases between them. CDR1 MDHEN and CDR2 SYDVKM come from the germline V gene. The CDR3 has 13 residues.

This clone was detected many times. V and J are TRBV27 and TRBJ2-3; TRBD2 agrees at 10 bases. V was pared by 7 bases and J by 5 bases, with 9 bases of the junction left unmatched. CDR3 length: 15 residues. The germline V gene encodes CDR1 MNHEY and CDR2 SMNVEV (reference sequence). The CDR3 reads CASTLGAGGLDTQYF. In DNA, the CDR3 is TGTGCCAGCACCTTGGGAGCGGGAGGGTTAGATACGCAGTATTTT.

There are many counts of this clone. The V call is TRBV11-2, the J call TRBJ1-1, with D tentatively TRBD1 (6 bases). This CDR3 is 14 amino acids long. The germline V gene encodes CDR1 SGHAT and CDR2 FQNNGV. The ends were cut back, 3 bases at V and 7 bases at J, with 15 bases in the middle. CDR3 DNA sequence: TGTGCCAGCAGCTTCACACAGGGAGGCAGTGAAGCTTTCTTT. Translation gives CASSFTQGGSEAFF. The full variable domain, in which reference TRBV11-2 and TRBJ1-1 provide the parts outside the CDR3, is EAGVAQSPRYKIIEKRQSVAFWCNPISGHATLYWYQQILGQGPKLLIQFQNNGVVDDSQLPKDRFSAERLKGVDSTLKIQPAKLEDSAVYLCASSFTQGGSEAFFGQGTRLTVV.

The chain employs TRBV7-3 and TRBJ2-5, with 8 bases lining up with TRBD2. J lost 5 bases, V lost 5 bases, and 13 bases had no gene match. The CDR3 covers 16 residues. Germline V gives CDR1 SGHTA, CDR2 FQGTGA. CDR3 region: CASSPTTSAALETQYF. The CDR3 bases are TGTGCCAGCAGCCCCACGACTAGCGCCGCCTTGGAGACCCAGTACTTC.

This clone was seen only a few times. The chain links TRBV6-1 to TRBJ1-6, with TRBD1 as a possible D gene (5 bases). The V end lost 11 bases, the J end lost 3 bases, and 14 bases lay between the germline ends. The CDR3 totals 14 residues. CDR1 and CDR2 from the germline V gene are MNHNS and SASEGT. CDR3 amino acids: CAGRTGGYNSPLHF. In DNA form, the CDR3 reads TGTGCCGGGCGGACCGGGGGCTATAATTCACCCCTCCACTTT.

The table lists this clone with many counts. The chain couples TRBV19 to TRBJ1-1; D uncertain. The CDR3 spans 13 residues. V was trimmed by 6 bases and J by 1 base, leaving 9 bases between them. From germline, CDR1 is LNHDA and CDR2 SQIVND (reference sequence). The CDR3, as DNA: TGTGCCAGTAGGATACAGCAGAACACTGAAGCTTTCTTT. Amino acids: CASRIQQNTEAFF.

In its sample, this clone was seen a few times. Mismatch with germline at one junction end may stem from a read error. This chain connects TRBV6-2 or TRBV6-3 to TRBJ2-3; tentatively, D is TRBD1 (6 bases). The CDR3 is 15 residues long. Per the germline V gene, CDR1 is MNHEY and CDR2 is SVGEGT. The DNA for the CDR3 is TGTGCCATCACCGCTCAAGGGGGATTTGGAGATACGCTGTATTTT. Amino acid sequence: CAITAQGGFGDTLYF.